This T cell receptor (beta chain) comes out of a study of regulatory T cells in long-lasting Graves disease. Study observations and caveats: TCR diversity was lower in persistent Graves' patients than in newly diagnosed ones.

Remarks on this clonotype: Its target is not known. A much larger clone sits a single nucleotide away, making a read error possible.

CDR3-region Arm-PCR and iRepertoire HTBI primers produced the TCR beta libraries. One entry per CDR3 protein results from TCRdb running MiXCR on the multiplex PCR reads. The profile covers 700,000 or so distinct CDR3 sequences, with about 32% appearing a single time and around 42% taken by the ten largest. There are 13 residues in the CDR3. Germline V gives CDR1 SNHLY, CDR2 FYNNEI. The sample's time point: persistent/refractory GD, antithyroid drugs over 5 years with positive TRAb. Researchers made the TCR library from RNA that was extracted from PBMCs. The J gene is TRBJ2-7, the V gene TRBV2; D remains unclear. The sample was peripheral blood mononuclear cells (PBMCs), taken when the disease was refractory, from a patient treated with antithyroid drugs. This clonotype originated in a female donor with Graves disease. The CDR3 sequence: CASSAGPSYERYF. The CDR3 DNA is TGTGCCAGCAGCGCCGGTCCCTCCTACGAGCGGTACTTC.